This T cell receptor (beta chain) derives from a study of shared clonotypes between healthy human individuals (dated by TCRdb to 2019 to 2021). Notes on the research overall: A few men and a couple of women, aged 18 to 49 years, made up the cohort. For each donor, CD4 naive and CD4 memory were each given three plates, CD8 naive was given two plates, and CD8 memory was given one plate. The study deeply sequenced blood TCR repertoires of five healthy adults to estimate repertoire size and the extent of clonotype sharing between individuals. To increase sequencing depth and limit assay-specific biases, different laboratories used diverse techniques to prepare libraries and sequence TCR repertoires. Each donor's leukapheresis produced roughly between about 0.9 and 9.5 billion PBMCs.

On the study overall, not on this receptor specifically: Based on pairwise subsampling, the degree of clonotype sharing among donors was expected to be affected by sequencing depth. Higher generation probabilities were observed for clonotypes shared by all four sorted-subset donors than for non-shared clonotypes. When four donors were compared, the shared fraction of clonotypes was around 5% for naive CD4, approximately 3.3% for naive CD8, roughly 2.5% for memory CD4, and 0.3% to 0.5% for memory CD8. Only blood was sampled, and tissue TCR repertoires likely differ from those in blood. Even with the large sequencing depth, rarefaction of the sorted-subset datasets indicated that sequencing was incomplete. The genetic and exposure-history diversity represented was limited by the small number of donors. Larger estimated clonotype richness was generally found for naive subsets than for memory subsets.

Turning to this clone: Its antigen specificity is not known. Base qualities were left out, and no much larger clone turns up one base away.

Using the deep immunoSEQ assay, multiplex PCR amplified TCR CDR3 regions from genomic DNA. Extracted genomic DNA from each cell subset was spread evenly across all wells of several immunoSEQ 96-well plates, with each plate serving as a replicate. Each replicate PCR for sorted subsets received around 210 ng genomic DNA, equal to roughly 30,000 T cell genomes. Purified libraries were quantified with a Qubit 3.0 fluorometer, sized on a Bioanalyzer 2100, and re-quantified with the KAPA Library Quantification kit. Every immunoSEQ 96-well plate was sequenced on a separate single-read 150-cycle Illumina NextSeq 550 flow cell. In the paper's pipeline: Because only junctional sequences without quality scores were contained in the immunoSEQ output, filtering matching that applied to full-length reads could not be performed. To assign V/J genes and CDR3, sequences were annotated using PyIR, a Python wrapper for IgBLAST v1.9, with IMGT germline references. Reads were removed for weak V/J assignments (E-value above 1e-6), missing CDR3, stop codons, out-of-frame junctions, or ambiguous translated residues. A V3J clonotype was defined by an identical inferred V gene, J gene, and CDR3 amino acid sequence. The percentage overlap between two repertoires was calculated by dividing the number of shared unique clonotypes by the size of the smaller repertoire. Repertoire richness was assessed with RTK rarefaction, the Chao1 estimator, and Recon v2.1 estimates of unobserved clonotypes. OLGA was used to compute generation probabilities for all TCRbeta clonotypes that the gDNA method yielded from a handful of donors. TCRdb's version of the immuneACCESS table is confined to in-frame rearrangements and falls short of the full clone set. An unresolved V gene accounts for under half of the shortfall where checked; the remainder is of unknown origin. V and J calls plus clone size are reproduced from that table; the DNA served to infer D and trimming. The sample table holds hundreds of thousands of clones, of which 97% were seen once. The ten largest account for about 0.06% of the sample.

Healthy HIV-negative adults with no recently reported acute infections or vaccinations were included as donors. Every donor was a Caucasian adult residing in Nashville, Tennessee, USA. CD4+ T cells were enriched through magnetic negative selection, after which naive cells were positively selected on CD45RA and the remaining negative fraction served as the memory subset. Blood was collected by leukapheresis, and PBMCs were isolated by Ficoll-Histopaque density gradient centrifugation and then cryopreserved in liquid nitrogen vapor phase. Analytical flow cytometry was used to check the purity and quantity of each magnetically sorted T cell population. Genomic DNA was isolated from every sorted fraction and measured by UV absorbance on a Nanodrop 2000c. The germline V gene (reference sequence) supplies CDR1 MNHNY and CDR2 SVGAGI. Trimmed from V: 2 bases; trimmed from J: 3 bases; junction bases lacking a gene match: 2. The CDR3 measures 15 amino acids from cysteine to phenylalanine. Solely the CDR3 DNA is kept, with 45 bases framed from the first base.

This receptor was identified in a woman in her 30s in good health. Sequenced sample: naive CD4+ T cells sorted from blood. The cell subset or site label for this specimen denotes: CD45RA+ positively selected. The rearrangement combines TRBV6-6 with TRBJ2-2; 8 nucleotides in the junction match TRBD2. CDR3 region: CASSYTGRDTGELFF. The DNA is TGTGCCAGCAGTTACACCGGGAGGGACACCGGGGAGCTGTTTTTT.